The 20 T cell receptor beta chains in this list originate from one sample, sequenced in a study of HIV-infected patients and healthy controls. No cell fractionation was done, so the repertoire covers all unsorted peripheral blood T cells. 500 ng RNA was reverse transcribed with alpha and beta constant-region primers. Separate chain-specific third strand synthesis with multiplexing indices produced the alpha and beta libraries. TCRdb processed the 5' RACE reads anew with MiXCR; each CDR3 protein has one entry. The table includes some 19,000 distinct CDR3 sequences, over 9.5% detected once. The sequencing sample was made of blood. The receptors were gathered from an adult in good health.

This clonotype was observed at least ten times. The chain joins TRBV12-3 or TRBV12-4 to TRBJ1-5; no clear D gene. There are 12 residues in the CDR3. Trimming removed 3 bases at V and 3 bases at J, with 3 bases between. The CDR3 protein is CASSFVNQPQHF. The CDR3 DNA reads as TGTGCCAGCAGTTTTGTCAATCAGCCCCAGCATTTT.

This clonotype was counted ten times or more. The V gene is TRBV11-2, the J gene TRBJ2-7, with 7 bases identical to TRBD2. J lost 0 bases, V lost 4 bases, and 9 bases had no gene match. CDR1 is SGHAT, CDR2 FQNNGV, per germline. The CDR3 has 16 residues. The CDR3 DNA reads TGTGCCAGCAGCTCCGTTGGGGGAGGGCCCTCCTACGAGCAGTACTTC. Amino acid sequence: CASSSVGGGPSYEQYF. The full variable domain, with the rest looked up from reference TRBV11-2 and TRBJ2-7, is EAGVAQSPRYKIIEKRQSVAFWCNPISGHATLYWYQQILGQGPKLLIQFQNNGVVDDSQLPKDRFSAERLKGVDSTLKIQPAKLEDSAVYLCASSSVGGGPSYEQYFGPGTRLTVT.

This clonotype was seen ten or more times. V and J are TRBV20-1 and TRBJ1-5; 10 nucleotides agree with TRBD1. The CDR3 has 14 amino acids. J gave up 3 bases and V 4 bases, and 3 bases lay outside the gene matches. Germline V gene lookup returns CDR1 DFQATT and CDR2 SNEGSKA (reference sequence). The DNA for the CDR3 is TGCAGTGCTACCGGGACAGGGGCCAATCAGCCCCAGCATTTT. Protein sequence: CSATGTGANQPQHF.

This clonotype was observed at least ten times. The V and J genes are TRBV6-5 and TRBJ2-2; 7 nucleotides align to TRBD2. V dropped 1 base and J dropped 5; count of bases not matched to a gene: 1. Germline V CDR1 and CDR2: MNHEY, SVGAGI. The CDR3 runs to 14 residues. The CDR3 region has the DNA TGTGCCAGCAGTTACTATAGCGGGACCGGGGAGCTGTTTTTT. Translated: CASSYYSGTGELFF.

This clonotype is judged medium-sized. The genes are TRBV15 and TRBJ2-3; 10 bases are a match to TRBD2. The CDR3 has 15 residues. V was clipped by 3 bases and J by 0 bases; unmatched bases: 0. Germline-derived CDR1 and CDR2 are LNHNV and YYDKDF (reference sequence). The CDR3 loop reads CATSRTSGSTDTQYF. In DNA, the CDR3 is TGTGCCACCAGCAGGACTAGCGGGAGCACAGATACGCAGTATTTT. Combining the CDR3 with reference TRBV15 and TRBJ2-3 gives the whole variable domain DAMVIQNPRYQVTQFGKPVTLSCSQTLNHNVMYWYQQKSSQAPKLLFHYYDKDFNNEADTPDNFQSRRPNTSFCFLDIRSPGLGDTAMYLCATSRTSGSTDTQYFGPGTRLTVL.

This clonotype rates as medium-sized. In DNA, the CDR3 is TGTGCCACCAGTGAGGCAGGGTCAATGGGGGATGAGCAGTTCTTC. Encoded protein: CATSEAGSMGDEQFF. J is TRBJ2-1 and V is TRBV24-1; D may be TRBD1 or TRBD2 (5 bases each). Deletions cut 4 bases from V and 8 bases from J, with 17 bases between. Per the germline V gene, CDR1 is KGHDR and CDR2 is SFDVKD. The CDR3 spans 15 residues.

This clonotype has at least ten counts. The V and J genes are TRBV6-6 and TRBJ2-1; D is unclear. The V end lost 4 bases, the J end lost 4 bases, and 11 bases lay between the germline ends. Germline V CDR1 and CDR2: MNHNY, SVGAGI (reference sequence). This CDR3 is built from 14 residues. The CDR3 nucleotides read TGTGCCAGCAGTTTAACGGGTGTTTACAATGAGCAGTTCTTC. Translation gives CASSLTGVYNEQFF.

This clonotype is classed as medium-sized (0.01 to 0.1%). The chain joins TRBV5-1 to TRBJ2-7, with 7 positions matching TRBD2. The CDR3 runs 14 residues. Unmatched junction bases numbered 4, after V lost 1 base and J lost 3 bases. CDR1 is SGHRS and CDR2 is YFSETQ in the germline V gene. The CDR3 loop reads CASSLSLAVYEQYF. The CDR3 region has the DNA TGCGCCAGCAGCTTGTCCCTAGCGGTCTACGAGCAGTACTTC. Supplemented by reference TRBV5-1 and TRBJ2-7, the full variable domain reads KAGVTQTPRYLIKTRGQQVTLSCSPISGHRSVSWYQQTPGQGLQFLFEYFSETQRNKGNFPGRFSGRQFSNSRSEMNVSTLELGDSALYLCASSLSLAVYEQYFGPGTRLTVT.

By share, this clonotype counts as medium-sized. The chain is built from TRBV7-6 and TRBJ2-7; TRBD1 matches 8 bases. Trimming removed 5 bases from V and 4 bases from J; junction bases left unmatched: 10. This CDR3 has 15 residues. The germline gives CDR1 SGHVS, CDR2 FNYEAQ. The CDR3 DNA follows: TGTGCCAGCAGCCAACCGACAGGGGTAGGATACGAGCAGTACTTC. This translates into CASSQPTGVGYEQYF. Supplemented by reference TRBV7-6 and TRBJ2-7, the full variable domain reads GAGVSQSPRYKVTKRGQDVALRCDPISGHVSLYWYRQALGQGPEFLTYFNYEAQQDKSGLPNDRFSAERPEGSISTLTIQRTEQRDSAMYRCASSQPTGVGYEQYFGPGTRLTVT.

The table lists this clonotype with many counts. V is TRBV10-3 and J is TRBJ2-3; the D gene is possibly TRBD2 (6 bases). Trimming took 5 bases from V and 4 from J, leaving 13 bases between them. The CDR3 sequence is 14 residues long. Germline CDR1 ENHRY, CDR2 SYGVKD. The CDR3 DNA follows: TGTGCCATCAGTTCTAGCGACCTTTCAGATACGCAGTATTTT. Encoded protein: CAISSSDLSDTQYF.

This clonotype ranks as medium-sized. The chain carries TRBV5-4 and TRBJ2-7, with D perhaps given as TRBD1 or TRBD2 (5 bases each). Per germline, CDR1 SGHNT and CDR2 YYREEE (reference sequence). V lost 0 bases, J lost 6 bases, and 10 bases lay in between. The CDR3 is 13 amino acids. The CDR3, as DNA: TGTGCCAGCAGCTTGGGGGGGACGGTCGAGCAGTACTTC. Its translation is CASSLGGTVEQYF.

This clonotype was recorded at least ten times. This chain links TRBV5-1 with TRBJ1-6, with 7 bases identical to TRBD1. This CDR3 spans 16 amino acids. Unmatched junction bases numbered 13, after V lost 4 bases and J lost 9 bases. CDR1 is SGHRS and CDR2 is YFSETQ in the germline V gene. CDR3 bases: TGCGCCAGCAGCGTTGTAGACAGGGTCCTGATTTCACCCCTCCACTTT. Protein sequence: CASSVVDRVLISPLHF.

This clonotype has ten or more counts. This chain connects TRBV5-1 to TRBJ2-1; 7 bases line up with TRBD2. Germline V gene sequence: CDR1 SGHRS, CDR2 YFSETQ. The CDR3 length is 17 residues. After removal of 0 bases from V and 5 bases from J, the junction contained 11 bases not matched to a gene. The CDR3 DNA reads TGCGCCAGCAGCTTGGGAGGCGGCGGGAGAGTACACAATGAGCAGTTCTTC. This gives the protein CASSLGGGGRVHNEQFF.

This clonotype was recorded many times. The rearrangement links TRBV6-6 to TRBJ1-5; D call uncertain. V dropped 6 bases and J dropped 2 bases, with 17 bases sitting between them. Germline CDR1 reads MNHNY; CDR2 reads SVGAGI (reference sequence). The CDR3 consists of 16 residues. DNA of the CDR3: TGTGCCAGCAGCCCTGGCCCCCCCGGGGGCAATCAGCCCCAGCATTTT. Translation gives CASSPGPPGGNQPQHF.

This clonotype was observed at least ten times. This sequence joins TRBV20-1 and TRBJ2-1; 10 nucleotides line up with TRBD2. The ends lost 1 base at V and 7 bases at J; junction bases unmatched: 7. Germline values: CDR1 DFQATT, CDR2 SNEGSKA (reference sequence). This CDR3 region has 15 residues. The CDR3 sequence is CSARGTSGPGNEQFF. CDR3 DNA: TGCAGTGCTAGAGGGACTAGCGGTCCTGGGAATGAGCAGTTCTTC.

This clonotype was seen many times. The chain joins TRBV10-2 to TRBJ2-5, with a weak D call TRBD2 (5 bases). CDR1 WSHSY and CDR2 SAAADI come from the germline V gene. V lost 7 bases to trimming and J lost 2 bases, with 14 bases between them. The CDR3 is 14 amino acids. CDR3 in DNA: TGCGCCAGCACCGGAGTGGGGAGTCAAGAGACCCAGTACTTC. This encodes CASTGVGSQETQYF.

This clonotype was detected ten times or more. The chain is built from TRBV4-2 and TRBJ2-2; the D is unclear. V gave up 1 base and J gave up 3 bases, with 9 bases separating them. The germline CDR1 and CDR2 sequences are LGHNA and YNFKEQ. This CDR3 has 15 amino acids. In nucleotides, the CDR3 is TGTGCCAGCAGCCAAGGGGTCTCCTACACCGGGGAGCTGTTTTTT. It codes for CASSQGVSYTGELFF.

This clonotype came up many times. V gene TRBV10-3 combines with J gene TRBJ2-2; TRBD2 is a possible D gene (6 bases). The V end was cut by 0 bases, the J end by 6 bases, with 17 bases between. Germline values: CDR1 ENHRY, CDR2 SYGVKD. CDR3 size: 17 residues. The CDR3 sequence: CAISESGGEGGAGELFF. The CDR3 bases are TGTGCCATCAGTGAGTCGGGAGGCGAGGGAGGAGCCGGGGAGCTGTTTTTT.

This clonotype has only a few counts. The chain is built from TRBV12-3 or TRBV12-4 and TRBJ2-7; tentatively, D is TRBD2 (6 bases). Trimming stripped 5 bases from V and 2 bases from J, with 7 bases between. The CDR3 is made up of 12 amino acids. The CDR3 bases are TGTGCCAGCAGTGCGGGACCCTACGAGCAGTACTTC. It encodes CASSAGPYEQYF.

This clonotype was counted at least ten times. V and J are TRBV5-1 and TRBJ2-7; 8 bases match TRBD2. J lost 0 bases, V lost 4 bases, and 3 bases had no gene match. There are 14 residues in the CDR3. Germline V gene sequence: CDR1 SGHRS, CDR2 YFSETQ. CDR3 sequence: CASSPGTSSYEQYF. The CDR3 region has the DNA TGCGCCAGCAGCCCGGGGACTAGCTCCTACGAGCAGTACTTC. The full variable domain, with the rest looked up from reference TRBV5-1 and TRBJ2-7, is KAGVTQTPRYLIKTRGQQVTLSCSPISGHRSVSWYQQTPGQGLQFLFEYFSETQRNKGNFPGRFSGRQFSNSRSEMNVSTLELGDSALYLCASSPGTSSYEQYFGPGTRLTVT.